These 30 T cell receptor beta chains were all obtained from the same sample, sequenced in a study of T cell repertoires in cytomegalovirus infection. MiXCR, applied by TCRdb to the reads, yields one record per CDR3 protein. The sample lists about 300,000 distinct CDR3 sequences, about a tenth occurring once. The sequenced sample was PBMCs. Every receptor here comes from a human donor in good health (CMV status not recorded). Some clones in this sample may be carry-over from other donors' samples.

This clonotype showed up many times. This rearrangement joins TRBV28 to TRBJ2-7; D remains unclear. V lost 8 bases and J lost 7, with 18 bases in between. Germline V CDR1 and CDR2: MDHEN, SYDVKM. CDR3 length equals 13 residues. The CDR3 sequence: CASQRRALGEQYV. CDR3 sequence (DNA): TGTGCCAGCCAGAGACGGGCCTTGGGGGAGCAGTACGTC.

V and J are TRBV20-1 and TRBJ1-5; weak D call: TRBD1 (5 bases). There are 15 residues in the CDR3. Germline-derived CDR1 and CDR2 are DFQATT and SNEGSKA (reference sequence). The V end was cut by 1 base, the J end by 4 bases, with 14 bases between. CDR3 sequence reads: CSARVVRQGNQPQHF. The CDR3 bases are TGCAGTGCTAGAGTCGTAAGGCAGGGAAATCAGCCCCAGCATTTT.

The chain employs TRBV15 and TRBJ1-4; D not resolved. This CDR3 has 15 residues. Germline V gene lookup returns CDR1 LNHNV and CDR2 YYDKDF (reference sequence). The germline V and J ends were trimmed by 4 bases and 0 bases, with 9 bases remaining between them. CDR3 region: CATSTTASTNEKLFF. CDR3 nucleotide sequence: TGTGCCACCAGCACAACAGCCTCAACTAATGAAAAACTGTTTTTT.

This clonotype was detected many times. The rearrangement links TRBV7-2 to TRBJ2-5; 7 nucleotides align to TRBD1. In germline, CDR1 is SGHTA, CDR2 FQGNSA. This CDR3 is 13 amino acids long. After removal of 4 bases from V and 3 bases from J, the junction contained 2 bases not matched to a gene. The CDR3 DNA follows: TGTGCCAGCAGCTCGGACAGGAAAGAGACCCAGTACTTC. It translates to CASSSDRKETQYF. Based on the CDR3 plus reference TRBV7-2 and TRBJ2-5, the full variable domain is GAGVSQSPSNKVTEKGKDVELRCDPISGHTALYWYRQSLGQGLEFLIYFQGNSAPDKSGLPSDRFSAERTGGSVSTLTIQRTQQEDSAVYLCASSSDRKETQYFGPGTRLLVL.

Many counts were recorded for this clonotype. The chain uses TRBV14 and TRBJ1-2, with D possibly TRBD1 on 5 matching bases. Trimming left V 0 bases short and J 1 base short, with 15 bases between. Germline V gives CDR1 SGHDN, CDR2 FVKESK. This CDR3 has 17 residues. The CDR3 nucleotides are TGTGCCAGCAGCCAAGATGGTCGGCAGGGAGTTAACTATGGCTACACCTTC. Translating gives CASSQDGRQGVNYGYTF.

This clonotype was seen many times. The chain employs TRBV10-3 and TRBJ1-2; D may be TRBD1 (5 bases). Germline CDR1 ENHRY, CDR2 SYGVKD. V lost 3 bases to trimming and J lost 7 bases, with 12 bases between them. CDR3 length: 13 residues. Here the CDR3 reads CAISEARDSGYTF. For the CDR3, the DNA is TGTGCCATCAGTGAAGCCAGGGATAGTGGCTACACCTTC.

This clonotype was seen many times. The chain recombines TRBV7-2 with TRBJ1-2, with a possible D match to TRBD1 (6 bases). This CDR3 contains 14 residues. Between the trimmed V and J ends, which lost 1 base and 8 bases, there was a span of 14 bases. CDR1 SGHTA and CDR2 FQGNSA come from the germline V gene. As DNA, the CDR3 is TGTGCCAGCAGCTTAGACATGGGCAGGGGAGGCTACACCTTC. Encoded protein: CASSLDMGRGGYTF.

Only a few counts were recorded for this clonotype. The rearrangement uses TRBV2 and TRBJ2-1; D possibly matches TRBD1 or TRBD2 (5 bases each). With 5 bases removed from V and 4 bases from J, the gap between germline ends came to 9 bases. Germline CDR1 and CDR2: SNHLY and FYNNEI. This CDR3 has 13 amino acids. The chain's CDR3 is CASSRDLYNEQFF. CDR3 in DNA: TGTGCCAGCAGTCGGGACCTTTACAATGAGCAGTTCTTC.

This clonotype has ten or more counts. The chain carries TRBV20-1 and TRBJ2-7; D possibly corresponds to TRBD1 (5 bases). Germline loops: CDR1 DFQATT, CDR2 SNEGSKA (reference sequence). This CDR3 spans 11 amino acids. V lost 1 base and J 4 bases, leaving 5 bases between the germline ends. CDR3 in DNA: TGCAGTGCTAGAGGACAGTACGAGCAGTACTTC. Protein sequence: CSARGQYEQYF.

This clonotype was seen many times. This rearrangement joins TRBV7-9 to TRBJ2-3; the D gene is possibly TRBD2 (5 bases). Trimming took 11 bases from V and 4 from J, leaving 16 bases between them. This CDR3 contains 13 residues. Germline V gene data show CDR1 as SEHNR and CDR2 as FQNEAQ (reference sequence). Here the CDR3 reads CAATWELADTQYF. The CDR3 bases are TGTGCCGCGACTTGGGAACTAGCAGATACGCAGTATTTT. Full variable domain (outside the CDR3, taken from reference TRBV7-9 and TRBJ2-3): DTGVSQNPRHKITKRGQNVTFRCDPISEHNRLYWYRQTLGQGPEFLTYFQNEAQLEKSRLLSDRFSAERPKGSFSTLEIQRTEQGDSAMYLCAATWELADTQYFGPGTRLTVL.

This clonotype was counted between two and nine times. The chain links TRBV28 to TRBJ2-7, with D uncertain. The V gene lost 4 bases and the J gene lost 4 bases, with 11 bases spanning the gap. The germline V gene encodes CDR1 MDHEN and CDR2 SYDVKM. The CDR3 is 13 amino acids. The CDR3 spells CASSSFGRYEQYV. The CDR3 DNA sequence: TGTGCCAGCAGTTCTTTCGGACGGTACGAGCAGTACGTC.

This clonotype was counted ten times or more. This chain joins TRBV12-3 or TRBV12-4 and TRBJ2-6, with 7 bases fitting TRBD1. The length of the CDR3 is 18 residues. After removal of 4 bases from V and 2 bases from J, the junction contained 11 bases not matched to a gene. CDR3 in DNA: TGTGCCAGCAGTTGGGGACAGCACCGACTAACTGGGGCCAACGTCCTGACTTTC. Translating it yields CASSWGQHRLTGANVLTF.

This clonotype has ten or more counts. CDR3 sequence reads: CASRALVGAGTDTQYF. CDR3 DNA sequence: TGTGCCAGCAGAGCTCTCGTCGGTGCCGGCACAGATACGCAGTATTTT. V gene TRBV27 combines with J gene TRBJ2-3; unclear D gene. The V and J ends lost 6 bases and 1 base respectively, with 17 bases between them. The CDR3 spans 16 residues. The germline V gene encodes CDR1 MNHEY and CDR2 SMNVEV (reference sequence).

This clonotype was seen ten or more times. The chain employs TRBV12-3 or TRBV12-4 and TRBJ2-7, with TRBD1 identical over 11 bases. CDR3 length: 14 amino acids. V lost 6 bases and J lost 3; bases outside the gene matches: 4. CDR3: CASRMDRGLYEQYF. CDR3 DNA sequence: TGTGCCAGCAGGATGGACAGGGGGCTCTACGAGCAGTACTTC.

This clonotype appeared a single time. The chain has TRBV29-1 and TRBJ2-3; 8 nucleotides align to TRBD1. Germline V CDR1 and CDR2: SQVTM, ANQGSEA. This CDR3 has 14 amino acids. The V segment lost 7 bases and the J segment 2 bases; nucleotides outside the gene matches: 8. The CDR3 spells CSGRVTGVTDTQYF. The CDR3 DNA sequence: TGCAGCGGGCGGGTGACAGGGGTCACAGATACGCAGTATTTT.

This clonotype appeared a few times. J is TRBJ1-3 and V is TRBV29-1; D is possibly TRBD1 (5 bases). The V and J ends lost 5 bases and 0 bases respectively, with 8 bases between them. The CDR3 spans 13 residues. The germline V gene has CDR1 SQVTM and CDR2 ANQGSEA. CDR3 residues: CSVQGDSGNTIYF. CDR3 DNA: TGCAGCGTTCAGGGTGACTCTGGAAACACCATATATTTT.

This clonotype was counted at least ten times. This rearrangement joins TRBV5-5 to TRBJ2-1, with D uncertain. V was trimmed by 4 bases and J by 0 bases, leaving 14 bases between them. There are 16 residues in the CDR3. The germline V gene encodes CDR1 SGHKS and CDR2 YYEKEE (reference sequence). CDR3 DNA sequence: TGTGCCAGCAGCCGAATCATGGGAAGCTCCTACAATGAGCAGTTCTTC. It codes for CASSRIMGSSYNEQFF.

This clonotype was detected a few times. The chain links TRBV5-1 to TRBJ2-3; a possible D gene is TRBD1 (5 bases). This CDR3 comprises 15 residues. The V gene lost 4 bases and the J gene lost 2 bases, with 14 bases spanning the gap. CDR1 is SGHRS, CDR2 YFSETQ, per germline. The CDR3 DNA sequence: TGCGCCAGCAGCCCTGACAGAGACCTCACAGATACGCAGTATTTT. This encodes CASSPDRDLTDTQYF.

V is TRBV6-2 or TRBV6-3 and J is TRBJ2-4; 13 nucleotides line up with TRBD2. The CDR3 is 16 amino acids. Per germline, CDR1 MNHEY and CDR2 SVGEGT. The V segment lost 8 bases and the J segment 7 bases; nucleotides outside the gene matches: 11. CDR3 DNA sequence: TGTGCCAGCGCCCCGACTAGCGGGGGGACGATTAACATTCAGTACTTC. It yields the protein CASAPTSGGTINIQYF.

The rearrangement links TRBV20-1 to TRBJ1-1, with no clear D. This CDR3 region has 15 residues. Germline V gene data show CDR1 as DFQATT and CDR2 as SNEGSKA (reference sequence). V dropped 1 base and J dropped 1 base, with 13 bases sitting between them. CDR3 sequence: CSARVAGSGNTEAFF. In DNA form, the CDR3 reads TGCAGTGCTAGAGTGGCCGGCTCGGGGAACACTGAAGCTTTCTTT.

This clonotype has more than one count but fewer than ten. The chain combines TRBV7-2 with TRBJ2-7; the D is unclear. Germline V gene data show CDR1 as SGHTA and CDR2 as FQGNSA. Trimming removed 5 bases from V and 3 bases from J, with 14 bases in between. The CDR3 loop spans 14 amino acids. The CDR3 sequence: CASSRDRQYYEQYF. The CDR3 DNA reads as TGTGCCAGCAGCAGAGATCGTCAATACTACGAGCAGTACTTC.

This clonotype was found many times. V is TRBV19 and J is TRBJ1-1; 9 bases line up with TRBD1. CDR1 and CDR2 (germline): LNHDA, SQIVND (reference sequence). The CDR3 is made up of 20 amino acids. V lost 3 bases to trimming and J lost 0 bases; unmatched junction nucleotides: 17. This CDR3 reads CASSINFRGQGRVMNTEAFF. Written as DNA, the CDR3 is TGTGCCAGTAGTATTAATTTTCGCGGACAGGGGAGGGTTATGAACACTGAAGCTTTCTTT.

This clonotype was observed a handful of times. The rearrangement joins TRBV6-2 or TRBV6-3 to TRBJ2-1; perhaps TRBD2 as D (6 bases). V lost 4 bases, J lost 5 bases, and 12 bases lay in between. Per germline, CDR1 MNHEY and CDR2 SVGEGT. The CDR3 is made up of 14 amino acids. The CDR3 DNA sequence: TGTGCCAGCAGTTTGAGGCGGGGAGACAATGAGCAGTTCTTC. Translation: CASSLRRGDNEQFF.

This chain joins TRBV2 and TRBJ2-1; TRBD2 aligns across 8 bases. This CDR3 has 13 residues. Per the germline V gene, CDR1 is SNHLY and CDR2 is FYNNEI. The J segment lost 6 bases and the V segment lost 8 bases, leaving 6 bases of the junction unmatched. CDR3: CASEGLAGNEQFF. Here the CDR3 DNA reads TGTGCCAGCGAAGGACTAGCAGGCAATGAGCAGTTCTTC. Complete variable domain (other parts from reference TRBV2 and TRBJ2-1): EPEVTQTPSHQVTQMGQEVILRCVPISNHLYFYWYRQILGQKVEFLVSFYNNEISEKSEIFDDQFSVERPDGSNFTLKIRSTKLEDSAMYFCASEGLAGNEQFFGPGTRLTVL.

This clonotype showed up many times. This chain uses TRBV7-2 with TRBJ1-1; D call uncertain. Germline V CDR1 and CDR2: SGHTA, FQGNSA. V was clipped by 3 bases and J by 0 bases, with 5 bases between them. This CDR3 region has 13 residues. This CDR3 reads CASSLTVNTEAFF. In nucleotides, the CDR3 is TGTGCCAGCAGCTTGACGGTGAACACTGAAGCTTTCTTT.

This clonotype came up many times. The chain carries TRBV24-1 and TRBJ2-5; no reliable D call. The germline V and J ends were trimmed by 2 bases and 5 bases, with 8 bases remaining between them. This CDR3 comprises 13 residues. Germline values: CDR1 KGHDR, CDR2 SFDVKD. In nucleotides, the CDR3 is TGTGCCACCAGTGATTCCCCCGGGGAGACCCAGTACTTC. Its protein product is CATSDSPGETQYF.

This clonotype was detected many times. This rearrangement joins TRBV7-2 to TRBJ1-1; 8 positions match TRBD1. Germline V gene data show CDR1 as SGHTA and CDR2 as FQGNSA. The CDR3 loop spans 16 amino acids. Trimming cost V 2 bases and J 5 bases; bases outside gene matches: 10. The CDR3 sequence is CASSLSPQGARTEAFF. The DNA of the CDR3 is TGTGCCAGCAGCTTATCCCCTCAGGGGGCAAGGACTGAAGCTTTCTTT.

The genes are TRBV11-2 and TRBJ2-3, with D possibly being TRBD1 (5 bases). This CDR3 spans 15 amino acids. V lost 1 base to trimming and J lost 5 bases, with 13 bases between them. CDR1 is SGHAT, CDR2 FQNNGV, per germline. CDR3 sequence reads: CASSLVQAWEDTQYF. The CDR3 region has the DNA TGTGCCAGCAGCTTAGTACAGGCCTGGGAAGATACGCAGTATTTT.

This clonotype came up many times. The chain uses TRBV29-1 and TRBJ1-2; D not resolved. Germline assignment: CDR1 SQVTM and CDR2 ANQGSEA. V lost 0 bases and J 4 bases, leaving 12 bases between the germline ends. This CDR3 has 14 amino acids. The CDR3 protein is CSVEDLPVPYGYTF. CDR3 in DNA: TGCAGCGTTGAAGATCTTCCGGTTCCCTATGGCTACACCTTC. Full variable domain (missing parts from reference TRBV29-1 and TRBJ1-2): SAVISQKPSRDICQRGTSLTIQCQVDSQVTMMFWYRQQPGQSLTLIATANQGSEATYESGFVIDKFPISRPNLTFSTLTVSNMSPEDSSIYLCSVEDLPVPYGYTFGSGTRLTVV.

This clonotype was counted ten times or more. The chain links TRBV7-9 to TRBJ1-2; no firm D call. The length of the CDR3 is 13 residues. Germline loops: CDR1 SEHNR, CDR2 FQNEAQ (reference sequence). V gave up 3 bases and J gave up 6 bases, with 11 bases separating them. The CDR3 DNA reads TGTGCCAGCAGCTTTCGTCGCGGGGATGGCTACACCTTC. It specifies CASSFRRGDGYTF. Supplemented by reference TRBV7-9 and TRBJ1-2, the full variable domain reads DTGVSQNPRHKITKRGQNVTFRCDPISEHNRLYWYRQTLGQGPEFLTYFQNEAQLEKSRLLSDRFSAERPKGSFSTLEIQRTEQGDSAMYLCASSFRRGDGYTFGSGTRLTVV.